These 18 T cell receptor beta chains were all obtained from the same sample, sequenced in a study of OX40 agonist ivuxolimab in advanced cancers. The protocol used for the library was the immunoSEQ multiplex PCR assay. As stored in TCRdb, this immuneACCESS dataset retains in-frame rearrangements with V and J assigned. A fraction of the clones does not appear; measured against another copy, unresolved V genes explain less than half of the discrepancy, and the remainder lacks a known reason. The table for this sample lists 53,000 or so clones; 93% of them were counted only once. Roughly 18% of the sample is taken by the ten largest. Sequencing was performed on CD4+ or CD8+ T cells sorted from blood, taken in a trial of the OX40 agonist ivuxolimab. These receptors were obtained from an adult with an advanced solid tumor such as melanoma, head and neck, liver or kidney cancer.

This chain links TRBV27 with TRBJ2-1, with D perhaps matching TRBD2 (6 bases). Germline values: CDR1 MNHEY, CDR2 SMNVEV (reference sequence). CDR3 length: 15 residues. Deletions cut 6 bases from V and 10 bases from J, with 22 bases between. CDR3 region: CASSLRDSSLGEQFF. CDR3 nucleotide sequence: TGTGCCAGCAGCCTCCGGGACTCCTCATTGGGAGAGCAGTTCTTC.

V gene TRBV28 combines with J gene TRBJ2-7, with D hard to call. This CDR3 comprises 15 residues. The germline V gene has CDR1 MDHEN and CDR2 SYDVKM. The ends were cut back, 3 bases at V and 3 bases at J, with 15 bases in the middle. DNA of the CDR3: TGTGCCAGCAGTTTTTGGATTAAAGCAGACTACGAGCAGTACTTC. Its translation is CASSFWIKADYEQYF.

The chain joins TRBV18 to TRBJ2-3; D remains unclear. Trimming pared 0 bases from V and 1 base from J, leaving 8 bases between. Germline V CDR1 and CDR2: KGHSH, LQKENI. The CDR3 sequence is 15 residues long. The CDR3 reads CASSPPPWGTDTQYF. The CDR3 bases are TGTGCCAGCTCACCACCCCCATGGGGCACAGATACGCAGTATTTT.

The gene calls are TRBV7-9 and TRBJ2-1, with 10 nucleotides matching TRBD2. Germline V gene data show CDR1 as SEHNR and CDR2 as FQNEAQ (reference sequence). V lost 5 bases, J lost 5 bases, and 12 bases stayed unmatched. The CDR3 covers 17 residues. For the CDR3, the DNA is TGTGCCAGCAGCCTCCACCCCGGACTAGCGGAAAACAATGAGCAGTTCTTC. Its translation: CASSLHPGLAENNEQFF.

A single count supports this clone. This sequence joins TRBV6-5 and TRBJ2-1, with TRBD2 identical over 11 bases. Losses at the gene ends were 6 bases for V and 3 bases for J; bases not matched to a gene: 4. Germline assignment: CDR1 MNHEY and CDR2 SVGAGI. The CDR3 is 15 residues long. The CDR3 protein is CASSLLAGDYNEQFF. DNA of the CDR3: TGTGCCAGCAGCTTACTAGCGGGGGACTACAATGAGCAGTTCTTC.

This clone appeared a single time. The V gene is TRBV4-3, the J gene TRBJ2-7, with 10 bases identical to TRBD1. The CDR3 covers 15 residues. V lost 5 bases to trimming and J lost 0 bases; unmatched junction nucleotides: 4. Germline CDR1 LGHNA, CDR2 YSLEER. The CDR3 loop is CASSSRTGGSYEQYF. In nucleotides, the CDR3 is TGCGCCAGCAGCTCCCGGACAGGGGGCTCCTACGAGCAGTACTTC.

The chain joins TRBV5-6 to TRBJ2-7, with 7 bases aligning to TRBD1. Germline V gives CDR1 SGHDT, CDR2 YYEEEE. Trimming removed 4 bases from V and 3 bases from J; junction bases left unmatched: 7. The CDR3 sequence is 14 residues long. The CDR3 DNA sequence: TGTGCCAGCAGCCCGACAGGGAGTATCTACGAGCAGTACTTC. Amino acid sequence: CASSPTGSIYEQYF.

This clone has just a few counts. The chain carries TRBV6-1 and TRBJ1-5, with 7 nucleotides matching TRBD1. V lost 2 bases, J lost 3 bases, and 7 bases stayed unmatched. The CDR3 covers 16 residues. The germline V gene has CDR1 MNHNS and CDR2 SASEGT. The CDR3 coding sequence is TGTGCCAGCAGTGAAAACGCAGGGACAGTCAATCAGCCCCAGCATTTT. It translates to CASSENAGTVNQPQHF.

This clone was seen more than once but under ten times. The V gene is TRBV7-2, the J gene TRBJ1-3, with D perhaps TRBD1 (6 bases). V was clipped by 5 bases and J by 1 base, with 12 bases between them. Germline CDR1 SGHTA, CDR2 FQGNSA. There are 15 residues in the CDR3. CDR3 DNA: TGTGCCAGCAGCCCGACAGGAGCTTCTGGAAACACCATATATTTT. The encoded protein is CASSPTGASGNTIYF.

The chain employs TRBV14 and TRBJ1-1; D gene unclear. The CDR3 is made up of 11 amino acids. V was pared by 1 base and J by 8 bases, with 5 bases between. Germline V lookup: CDR1 SGHDN, CDR2 FVKESK. The CDR3 here is CASSQAGEAFF. The CDR3 DNA is TGTGCCAGCAGCCAAGCGGGGGAAGCTTTCTTT.

The V gene is TRBV18, the J gene TRBJ2-5, with 8 bases aligning to TRBD2. The germline gives CDR1 KGHSH, CDR2 LQKENI. Losses at the gene ends were 4 bases for V and 6 bases for J; bases not matched to a gene: 13. This CDR3 contains 16 residues. CDR3 DNA sequence: TGTGCCAGCTCACATGAGCGGGAGAGGCGGGAACAGACCCAGTACTTC. This encodes CASSHERERREQTQYF. Combining the CDR3 with reference TRBV18 and TRBJ2-5 gives the whole variable domain NAGVMQNPRHLVRRRGQEARLRCSPMKGHSHVYWYRQLPEEGLKFMVYLQKENIIDESGMPKERFSAEFPKEGPSILRIQQVVRGDSAAYFCASSHERERREQTQYFGPGTRLLVL.

V usage is TRBV7-2 and J usage is TRBJ1-3; tentatively, D is TRBD1 (5 bases). Germline V CDR1 and CDR2: SGHTA, FQGNSA. The V end was cut by 5 bases, the J end by 8 bases, with 19 bases between. The CDR3 consists of 15 residues. The CDR3 DNA reads as TGTGCCAGCAGCCCCTGGGGCACTGCGTCCGACACCATATATTTT. It codes for CASSPWGTASDTIYF.

This chain joins TRBV6-5 and TRBJ1-3; unclear D gene. Trimming took off 4 bases at V and 3 bases at J, with 13 bases between the two ends. This CDR3 spans 15 amino acids. Germline CDR1 MNHEY, CDR2 SVGAGI. The CDR3 nucleotides read TGTGCCAGCAGTTTACGGGCCCCGGGTGGAAACACCATATATTTT. This codes for CASSLRAPGGNTIYF.

J is TRBJ2-3 and V is TRBV13; D is ambiguous. V was shortened by 5 bases and J by 0 bases, with 12 bases between the two germline ends. CDR1 PRHDT and CDR2 FYEKMQ come from the germline V gene (reference sequence). This CDR3 is 15 amino acids long. CDR3 region: CASSLPPPSTDTQYF. For the CDR3, the DNA is TGTGCCAGCAGCCTACCTCCTCCCAGCACAGATACGCAGTATTTT.

The V gene is TRBV28, the J gene TRBJ2-1; 14 bases map to TRBD2. Germline CDR1 reads MDHEN; CDR2 reads SYDVKM. J gave up 4 bases and V 3 bases, and 5 bases lay outside the gene matches. This CDR3 has 17 residues. The CDR3 protein is CASSFGLAGGPYNEQFF. CDR3 coding DNA: TGTGCCAGCAGTTTTGGACTAGCGGGAGGTCCTTACAATGAGCAGTTCTTC.

On this clone: One junction end disagrees with the germline gene, perhaps due to a read error. The rearrangement links TRBV7-7 to TRBJ2-2; unclear D gene. The germline V gene has CDR1 SSHAT and CDR2 FNYEAQ (reference sequence). The CDR3 spans 10 residues. The CDR3 sequence is CASSFVELFF. The CDR3 DNA sequence: TGTGCTAGCAGCTTCGTTGAGCTGTTTTTT.

V gene TRBV19 combines with J gene TRBJ2-7; TRBD2 matches at 13 bases. J was trimmed by 3 bases and V by 9 bases; bases with no gene match: 5. CDR1 LNHDA and CDR2 SQIVND come from the germline V gene (reference sequence). This CDR3 has 14 residues. The CDR3 loop is CARGGTSGIYEQYF. The CDR3 nucleotides read TGTGCCAGGGGGGGGACTAGCGGGATCTACGAGCAGTACTTC.

The rearrangement links TRBV21-1 to TRBJ2-7. TRBV21-1 is designated a pseudogene. This CDR3 contains 17 residues. The CDR3 sequence: CASSKVLSIGTRYEQYF. CDR3 nucleotides: TGTGCCAGCAGCAAAGTTCTTTCCATCGGAACAAGATACGAGCAGTACTTC.